This T cell receptor (beta chain) was profiled in a study of cytomegalovirus exposure and HLA in healthy donors. Vbeta (60) and Jbeta (13) primers were used in the PCR. Sequenced by immunoSEQ multiplex PCR; TCRdb stores in-frame clones only, minus some. Its table records roughly 60,000 clones. The CDR3 sequence is 14 residues long. Germline V gene lookup returns CDR1 MNHEY and CDR2 SVGAGI. V lost 6 bases, J lost 3 bases, and 1 base stayed unmatched. Sequenced input: PBMCs. The sequence derives from a woman in her late teens or twenties in good health and CMV-seronegative. The chain combines TRBV6-5 with TRBJ2-5, with TRBD2 identical over 13 bases. The CDR3 region is CASSGLAGEETQYF. CDR3 sequence (DNA): TGTGCCAGCAGCGGACTAGCGGGAGAAGAGACCCAGTACTTC.